A single sample is the source of the 9 T cell receptor beta chains below, sequenced in a study of control samples from healthy donors and cancer patients. Method: immunoSEQ multiplex PCR; TCRdb's copy keeps in-frame clones and lacks some. The repertoire has 150,000 to 200,000 clones, approximately 94% of them found once; the top ten carry 1.3% to 1.5%. Sequenced sample: blood. These receptor sequences come from a man aged 30 to 39 in good health.

This clone was seen only a few times. The chain couples TRBV5-1 to TRBJ1-1; 8 nucleotides agree with TRBD1. Germline V CDR1 and CDR2: SGHRS, YFSETQ. This CDR3 is 15 amino acids long. V shed 4 bases and J 0 bases; nucleotides not matched to a gene: 5. This CDR3 reads CASSPDRGMNTEAFF. Here the CDR3 DNA reads TGCGCCAGCAGCCCCGACAGGGGAATGAACACTGAAGCTTTCTTT.

The chain couples TRBV21-1 to TRBJ1-1. TRBV21-1 is a documented pseudogene. There are 12 residues in the CDR3. CDR3: CDPGRMNTEAFF. CDR3 DNA: TGTGATCCGGGAAGGATGAACACTGAAGCTTTCTTT.

The chain is built from TRBV3-1 (or the pseudogene TRBV3-2) and TRBJ2-3; D is ambiguous. Germline lookup yields CDR1 LGHDT and CDR2 YNNKEL (reference sequence). The CDR3 loop spans 13 amino acids. V lost 6 bases, J lost 5 bases, and 12 bases lay in between. CDR3 in DNA: TGTGCCAGCAGAGACCCCTTCGGAGATACGCAGTATTTT. This codes for CASRDPFGDTQYF.

V gene TRBV30 combines with J gene TRBJ1-2; D gene unclear. The germline V gene encodes CDR1 GTSNPN and CDR2 SVGIG (reference sequence). The CDR3 loop spans 12 amino acids. Deletions cut 0 bases from V and 2 bases from J, with 4 bases between. The DNA of the CDR3 is TGTGCCTGGAGTGTACTCAACTATGGCTACACCTTC. Protein product: CAWSVLNYGYTF.

The chain employs TRBV19 and TRBJ1-4; D is undetermined. CDR1 is LNHDA and CDR2 is SQIVND in the germline V gene (reference sequence). The CDR3 length is 14 residues. Trimming removed 3 bases at V and 3 bases at J, with 8 bases between. CDR3: CASSIGGSNEKLFF. CDR3 coding DNA: TGTGCCAGTAGTATCGGCGGGTCTAATGAAAAACTGTTTTTT.

The chain combines TRBV27 with TRBJ1-1; D possibly corresponds to TRBD1 (6 bases). V was trimmed by 3 bases and J by 1 base, leaving 12 bases between them. Germline CDR1 and CDR2: MNHEY and SMNVEV (reference sequence). The CDR3 has 15 residues. CDR3 DNA: TGTGCCAGCAGTTTTAGGGGGGGAGGGAACACTGAAGCTTTCTTT. Translating gives CASSFRGGGNTEAFF.

J is TRBJ2-3 and V is TRBV9; possibly TRBD2 for D (5 bases). Germline-derived CDR1 and CDR2 are SGDLS and YYNGEE. Trimming stripped 0 bases from V and 5 bases from J, with 13 bases between. The CDR3 runs to 15 residues. CDR3 nucleotides: TGTGCCAGCAGCGTAGGAACGGGGTACGAAGATACGCAGTATTTT. It translates to CASSVGTGYEDTQYF.

The rearrangement uses TRBV5-6 and TRBJ2-7; 9 nucleotides align to TRBD2. This CDR3 has 16 amino acids. V lost 0 bases to trimming and J lost 1 base; unmatched junction nucleotides: 5. The V gene's germline CDR1 is SGHDT and CDR2 YYEEEE. DNA for the CDR3: TGTGCCAGCAGCTTGGGAGTGACTAGCGGTTCCTACGAGCAGTACTTC. As protein: CASSLGVTSGSYEQYF. Full variable domain (remainder filled in from reference TRBV5-6 and TRBJ2-7): DAGVTQSPTHLIKTRGQQVTLRCSPKSGHDTVSWYQQALGQGPQFIFQYYEEEERQRGNFPDRFSGHQFPNYSSELNVNALLLGDSALYLCASSLGVTSGSYEQYFGPGTRLTVT.

The chain uses TRBV6-1 and TRBJ2-7; D call uncertain. In germline, CDR1 is MNHNS, CDR2 SASEGT. Trimming pared 2 bases from V and 2 bases from J, leaving 10 bases between. This CDR3 is 14 amino acids long. The CDR3 region has the DNA TGTGCCAGCAGTGAATTCGACCCTCCCTACGAGCAGTACTTC. Its translation is CASSEFDPPYEQYF.